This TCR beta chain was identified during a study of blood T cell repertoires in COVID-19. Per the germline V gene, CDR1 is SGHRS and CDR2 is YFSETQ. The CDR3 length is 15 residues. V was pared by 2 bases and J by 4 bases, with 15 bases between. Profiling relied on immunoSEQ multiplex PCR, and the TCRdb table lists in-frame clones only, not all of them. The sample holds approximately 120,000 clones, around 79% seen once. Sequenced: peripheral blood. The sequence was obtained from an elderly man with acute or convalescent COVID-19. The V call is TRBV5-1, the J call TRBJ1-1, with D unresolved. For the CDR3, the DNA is TGCGCCAGCAGCTTTGAAAGTGTTCCGGGCACTGAAGCTTTCTTT. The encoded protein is CASSFESVPGTEAFF.